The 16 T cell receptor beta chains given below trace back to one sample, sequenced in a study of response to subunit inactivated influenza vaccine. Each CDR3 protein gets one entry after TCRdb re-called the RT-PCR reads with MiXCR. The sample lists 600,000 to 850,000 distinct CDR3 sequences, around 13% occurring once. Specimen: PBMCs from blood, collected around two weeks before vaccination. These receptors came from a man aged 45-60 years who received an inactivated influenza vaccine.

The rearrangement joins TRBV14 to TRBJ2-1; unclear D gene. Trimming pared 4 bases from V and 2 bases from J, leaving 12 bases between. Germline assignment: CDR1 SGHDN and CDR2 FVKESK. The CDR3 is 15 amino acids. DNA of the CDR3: TGTGCCAGCAGCCCCCTCGCAATGCCCTACAATGAGCAGTTCTTC. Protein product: CASSPLAMPYNEQFF.

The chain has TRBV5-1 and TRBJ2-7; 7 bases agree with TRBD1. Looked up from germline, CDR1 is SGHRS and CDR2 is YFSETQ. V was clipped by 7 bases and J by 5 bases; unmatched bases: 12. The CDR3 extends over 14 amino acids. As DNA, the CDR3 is TGCGCCAGCGGCGCACAGGGGTTTATCCACGAGCAGTACTTC. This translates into CASGAQGFIHEQYF. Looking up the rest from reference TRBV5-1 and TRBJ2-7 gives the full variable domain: KAGVTQTPRYLIKTRGQQVTLSCSPISGHRSVSWYQQTPGQGLQFLFEYFSETQRNKGNFPGRFSGRQFSNSRSEMNVSTLELGDSALYLCASGAQGFIHEQYFGPGTRLTVT.

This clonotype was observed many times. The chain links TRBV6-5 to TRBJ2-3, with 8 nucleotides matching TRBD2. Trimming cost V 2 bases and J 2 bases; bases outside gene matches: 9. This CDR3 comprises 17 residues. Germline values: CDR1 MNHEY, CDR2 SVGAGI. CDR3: CASSYDSAGALTDTQYF. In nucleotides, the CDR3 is TGTGCCAGCAGTTACGACTCAGCGGGGGCCCTCACAGATACGCAGTATTTT.

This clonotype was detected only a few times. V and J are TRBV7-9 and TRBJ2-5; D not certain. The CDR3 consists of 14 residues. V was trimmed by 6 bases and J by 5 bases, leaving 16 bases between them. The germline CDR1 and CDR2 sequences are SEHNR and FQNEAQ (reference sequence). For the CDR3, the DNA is TGTGCCAGCAGGTCTTCGGGCCTTGTGGAGACCCAGTACTTC. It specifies CASRSSGLVETQYF. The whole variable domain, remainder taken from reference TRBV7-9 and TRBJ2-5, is DTGVSQNPRHKITKRGQNVTFRCDPISEHNRLYWYRQTLGQGPEFLTYFQNEAQLEKSRLLSDRFSAERPKGSFSTLEIQRTEQGDSAMYLCASRSSGLVETQYFGPGTRLLVL.

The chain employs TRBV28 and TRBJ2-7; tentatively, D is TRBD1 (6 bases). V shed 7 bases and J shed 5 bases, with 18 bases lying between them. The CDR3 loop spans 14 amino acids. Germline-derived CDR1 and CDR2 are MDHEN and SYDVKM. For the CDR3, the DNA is TGTGCCAGCACTCTCGGCAGGGGCGGTAACGAGCAGTACTTC. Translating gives CASTLGRGGNEQYF.

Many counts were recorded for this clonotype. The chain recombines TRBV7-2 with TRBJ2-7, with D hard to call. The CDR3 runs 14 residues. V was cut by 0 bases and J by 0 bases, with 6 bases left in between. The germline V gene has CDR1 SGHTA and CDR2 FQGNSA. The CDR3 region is CASSLAASSYEQYF. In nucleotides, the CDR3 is TGTGCCAGCAGCTTAGCGGCAAGCTCCTACGAGCAGTACTTC.

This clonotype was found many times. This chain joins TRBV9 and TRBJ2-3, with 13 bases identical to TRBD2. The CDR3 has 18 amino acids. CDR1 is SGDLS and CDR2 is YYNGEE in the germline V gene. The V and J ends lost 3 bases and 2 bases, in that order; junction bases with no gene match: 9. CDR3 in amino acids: CASSANLGLAGDTDTQYF. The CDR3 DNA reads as TGTGCCAGCAGCGCCAACCTCGGACTAGCGGGGGACACAGATACGCAGTATTTT.

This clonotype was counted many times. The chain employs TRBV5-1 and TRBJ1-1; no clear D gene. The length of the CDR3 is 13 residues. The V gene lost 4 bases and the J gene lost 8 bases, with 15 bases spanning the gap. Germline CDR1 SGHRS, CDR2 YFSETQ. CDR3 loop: CASSPGIGLEAFF. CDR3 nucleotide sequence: TGCGCCAGCAGCCCCGGGATTGGCTTAGAAGCTTTCTTT.

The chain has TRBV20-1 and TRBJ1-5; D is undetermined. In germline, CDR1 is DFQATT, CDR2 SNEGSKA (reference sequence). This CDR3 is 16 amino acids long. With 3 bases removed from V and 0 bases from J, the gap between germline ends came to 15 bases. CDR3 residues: CSASKRTGYSNQPQHF. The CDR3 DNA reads TGCAGTGCTAGTAAACGGACGGGTTATAGCAATCAGCCCCAGCATTTT.

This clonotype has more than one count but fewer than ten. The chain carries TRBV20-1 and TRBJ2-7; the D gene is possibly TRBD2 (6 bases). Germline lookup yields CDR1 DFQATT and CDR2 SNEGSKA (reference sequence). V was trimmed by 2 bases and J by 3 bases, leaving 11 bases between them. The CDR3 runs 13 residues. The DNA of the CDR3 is TGCAGTGCTAGACTGCGGGGCCTCTACGAGCAGTACTTC. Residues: CSARLRGLYEQYF.

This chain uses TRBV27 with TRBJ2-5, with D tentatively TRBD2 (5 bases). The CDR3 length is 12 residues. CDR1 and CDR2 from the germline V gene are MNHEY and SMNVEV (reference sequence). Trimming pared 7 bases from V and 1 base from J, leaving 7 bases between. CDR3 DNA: TGTGCCAGCAAAGGACTCCAAGAGACCCAGTACTTC. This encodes CASKGLQETQYF.

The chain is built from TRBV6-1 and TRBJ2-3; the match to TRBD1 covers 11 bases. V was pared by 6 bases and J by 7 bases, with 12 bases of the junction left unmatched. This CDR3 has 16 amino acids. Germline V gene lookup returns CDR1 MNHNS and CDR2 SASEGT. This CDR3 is CASSTVGTGGLNTQYF. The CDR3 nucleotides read TGTGCCAGCAGCACCGTGGGGACAGGGGGGCTAAATACGCAGTATTTT.

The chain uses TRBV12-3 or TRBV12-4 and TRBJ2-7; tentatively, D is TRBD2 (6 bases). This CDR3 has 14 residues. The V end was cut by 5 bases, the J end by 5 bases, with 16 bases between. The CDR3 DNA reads TGTGCCAGCAGTGCCGGGACTTCTTCCGACGAGCAGTACTTC. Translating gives CASSAGTSSDEQYF.

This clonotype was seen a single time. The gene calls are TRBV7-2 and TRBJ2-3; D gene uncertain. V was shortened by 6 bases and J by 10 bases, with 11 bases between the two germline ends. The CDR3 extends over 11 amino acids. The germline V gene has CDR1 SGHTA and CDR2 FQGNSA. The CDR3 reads CASSYTYSQYF. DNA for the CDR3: TGTGCCAGCAGTTATACTTATTCGCAGTATTTT.

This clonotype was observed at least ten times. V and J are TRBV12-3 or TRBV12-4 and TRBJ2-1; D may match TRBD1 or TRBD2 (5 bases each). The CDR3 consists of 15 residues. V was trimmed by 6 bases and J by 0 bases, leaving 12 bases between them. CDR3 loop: CASSPSGGSYNEQFF. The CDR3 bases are TGTGCCAGCAGCCCTAGTGGGGGCTCCTACAATGAGCAGTTCTTC.

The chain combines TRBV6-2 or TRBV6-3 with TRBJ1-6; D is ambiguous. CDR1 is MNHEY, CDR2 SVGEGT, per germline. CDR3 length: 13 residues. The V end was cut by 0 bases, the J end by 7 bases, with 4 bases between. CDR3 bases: TGTGCCAGCAGTTACTCGGAAAATTCACCCCTCCACTTT. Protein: CASSYSENSPLHF.